This T cell receptor (beta chain) was retrieved from a study of early T cells in non-severe SARS-CoV-2 infection. Individual cDNA molecules were tagged with unique molecular identifiers. TCRdb recomputed calls from the 5' RACE reads with MiXCR, one row per CDR3 protein. This table has 60,000 to 75,000 distinct CDR3 sequences, 12% appearing once. V lost 1 base and J lost 5; bases outside the gene matches: 5. CDR1 KGHSH and CDR2 LQKENI come from the germline V gene. The CDR3 has 16 residues. In this sample, this clonotype turned up a few times. The receptor was isolated from an adult who was a healthcare worker with PCR-confirmed SARS-CoV-2 infection or an uninfected control (not recorded which). The specimen was whole blood. The genes are TRBV18 and TRBJ2-3, with TRBD2 identical over 11 bases. The CDR3 DNA sequence: TGTGCCAGCTCACCACTTAGCGGGGGGGCCAGAGATACGCAGTATTTT. This codes for CASSPLSGGARDTQYF.